The subject of this entry is one TCR beta chain. As yet, its antigen is unknown. This table comes from immunoSEQ multiplex PCR, and its TCRdb copy is limited to in-frame clones, with some not included. The sample shows around 350,000 clones, around 90% of them seen only once. V lost 4 bases to trimming and J lost 7 bases, with 13 bases between them. The CDR3 loop spans 13 amino acids. CDR1 MNHNY and CDR2 SVGAGI come from the germline V gene (reference sequence). This specimen belongs to a study of Ad26.COV2.S vaccination and SARS-CoV-2 variants. Study-level findings and limits: Higher spike-specific TCR breadth was found in vaccine recipients than in placebo recipients. Recipients of either vaccine or placebo displayed similar breadth of non-spike TCRs. Following vaccination, spike-specific CD8+ and CD4+ T cell responses reportedly exhibited substantial breadth. Analyses that measured TCR breadth and depth may have underestimated total T cell responses.

The input for sequencing was peripheral blood, taken after recovery from COVID-19. The chain recombines TRBV6-6 with TRBJ1-2, with D hard to call. This TCR derives from a human donor who had recovered from COVID-19. The CDR3 loop is CASSFKGQSGYTF. CDR3 nucleotide sequence: TGTGCCAGCAGTTTCAAAGGGCAAAGTGGCTACACCTTC.